The 14 T cell receptor beta chains below all came from one sample that was sequenced in a study of blood T cell repertoires in COVID-19. Using immunoSEQ multiplex PCR, the repertoire was profiled, and TCRdb retains in-frame clones only, with some absent. The table records fewer than 250,000 clones, 84% of them present only once. The sample taken for sequencing was peripheral blood. Receptors originate from a man aged 30 to 39 with active or convalescent COVID-19.

V is TRBV12-3 or TRBV12-4 and J is TRBJ2-2; D perhaps matches TRBD2 (5 bases). The CDR3 length is 13 residues. The V and J ends lost 2 bases and 7 bases respectively, with 8 bases between them. The CDR3 reads CASSLNGNGELFF. The CDR3, as DNA: TGTGCCAGCAGTTTAAACGGGAACGGGGAGCTGTTTTTT.

The rearrangement links TRBV7-6 to TRBJ1-6, with TRBD1 identical over 7 bases. The J segment lost 7 bases and the V segment lost 1 base, leaving 1 base of the junction unmatched. The CDR3 runs to 14 residues. From germline, CDR1 is SGHVS and CDR2 FNYEAQ. The CDR3 protein is CASSLEQGNSPLHF. The CDR3 DNA is TGTGCCAGCAGCTTAGAACAGGGGAATTCACCCCTCCACTTT.

This chain connects TRBV2 to TRBJ1-5; TRBD1 agrees at 7 bases. CDR3 size: 15 residues. Germline CDR1 SNHLY, CDR2 FYNNEI. V shed 4 bases and J 1 base; nucleotides not matched to a gene: 4. In nucleotides, the CDR3 is TGTGCCAGCAGTGCACAGGGGAGAAGCAATCAGCCCCAGCATTTT. This gives the protein CASSAQGRSNQPQHF. The full variable domain, completed using reference TRBV2 and TRBJ1-5, is EPEVTQTPSHQVTQMGQEVILRCVPISNHLYFYWYRQILGQKVEFLVSFYNNEISEKSEIFDDQFSVERPDGSNFTLKIRSTKLEDSAMYFCASSAQGRSNQPQHFGDGTRLSIL.

This clone was observed a handful of times. The chain links TRBV28 to TRBJ1-1; D gene uncertain. Germline assignment: CDR1 MDHEN and CDR2 SYDVKM. V dropped 6 bases and J dropped 4 bases, with 9 bases sitting between them. The CDR3 is 12 amino acids. The CDR3 here is CASRSTGTEAFF. The CDR3 DNA follows: TGTGCCAGCAGATCGACGGGCACTGAAGCTTTCTTT.

This sequence joins TRBV5-5 and TRBJ2-7; no reliable D call. The V gene's germline CDR1 is SGHKS and CDR2 YYEKEE (reference sequence). The CDR3 runs to 12 residues. Trimming removed 4 bases from V and 3 bases from J, with 8 bases in between. The CDR3 protein is CASSQTNYEQYF. CDR3 nucleotide sequence: TGTGCCAGCAGCCAAACAAACTACGAGCAGTACTTC.

The chain employs TRBV20-1 and TRBJ2-1; possibly TRBD2 for D (5 bases). The germline V and J ends were trimmed by 5 bases and 4 bases, with 6 bases remaining between them. This CDR3 spans 11 amino acids. CDR1 and CDR2 from the germline V gene are DFQATT and SNEGSKA (reference sequence). Here the CDR3 DNA reads TGCAGTGCTGGACTTTACAATGAGCAGTTCTTC. Translated, it gives CSAGLYNEQFF.

V is TRBV25-1 and J is TRBJ1-2; TRBD1 might be the D (5 bases). The germline V and J ends were trimmed by 6 bases and 8 bases, with 19 bases remaining between them. The CDR3 runs to 14 residues. CDR1 is MGHDK and CDR2 is SYGVNS in the germline V gene. The CDR3 DNA follows: TGTGCCAGCAGGGCCAAGGAGGGGATGACCGGCTACACCTTC. This gives the protein CASRAKEGMTGYTF.

The chain links TRBV7-2 to TRBJ2-2; 8 bases are a match to TRBD1. The junction had 9 bases not matched to a gene; V was cut back by 5 bases and J by 4 bases. Germline V gene sequence: CDR1 SGHTA, CDR2 FQGNSA. There are 16 residues in the CDR3. The DNA for the CDR3 is TGTGCCAGCAGCGCGGACAGGGCGAGGGTCACCGGGGAGCTGTTTTTT. Protein sequence: CASSADRARVTGELFF.

The rearrangement joins TRBV24-1 to TRBJ2-2; 7 bases are a match to TRBD1. The ends lost 7 bases at V and 1 base at J; junction bases unmatched: 5. The CDR3 has 15 residues. Germline lookup yields CDR1 KGHDR and CDR2 SFDVKD. The CDR3 DNA reads as TGTGCCACCAGCCTGGGACAGAGGAACACCGGGGAGCTGTTTTTT. Its translation is CATSLGQRNTGELFF.

This sequence joins TRBV7-9 and TRBJ1-6; 10 nucleotides line up with TRBD1. The trim removed 8 bases at V and 8 bases at J, leaving 9 bases unmatched. Germline values: CDR1 SEHNR, CDR2 FQNEAQ (reference sequence). The length of the CDR3 is 15 residues. CDR3 sequence (DNA): TGTGCCAGCGGTCTTCGGGACAGGGGTTATTCACCCCTCCACTTT. Protein product: CASGLRDRGYSPLHF. Filled out from reference TRBV7-9 and TRBJ1-6, the complete variable domain reads DTGVSQNPRHKITKRGQNVTFRCDPISEHNRLYWYRQTLGQGPEFLTYFQNEAQLEKSRLLSDRFSAERPKGSFSTLEIQRTEQGDSAMYLCASGLRDRGYSPLHFGNGTRLTVT.

The rearrangement links TRBV11-2 to TRBJ2-3, with 7 bases aligning to TRBD1. V dropped 8 bases and J dropped 0; count of bases not matched to a gene: 8. CDR1 and CDR2 from the germline V gene are SGHAT and FQNNGV. This CDR3 spans 15 amino acids. The CDR3 DNA sequence: TGTGCCAGCGGATCTACAGGGGCTAGCACAGATACGCAGTATTTT. It codes for CASGSTGASTDTQYF.

The rearrangement links TRBV7-3 to TRBJ2-1; 10 bases agree with TRBD2. The germline CDR1 and CDR2 sequences are SGHTA and FQGTGA. CDR3 length equals 16 residues. Trimming cost V 1 base and J 3 bases; bases outside gene matches: 3. This CDR3 is CASSLKLAGFYNEQFF. CDR3 DNA: TGTGCCAGCAGCTTAAAACTAGCGGGGTTCTACAATGAGCAGTTCTTC.

This chain links TRBV7-2 with TRBJ2-3; 8 bases map to TRBD2. Germline lookup yields CDR1 SGHTA and CDR2 FQGNSA. The CDR3 extends over 14 amino acids. V trimming: 5 bases; J trimming: 2 bases; junction bases outside the gene matches: 3. CDR3 region: CASSLSGNTDTQYF. CDR3 nucleotide sequence: TGTGCCAGCAGCCTTAGCGGGAACACAGATACGCAGTATTTT.

The sample holds one count of this clone. The J gene is TRBJ2-1, the V gene TRBV12-3 or TRBV12-4; TRBD1 matches at 8 bases. Trimming took 3 bases from V and 10 from J; bases not matched to a gene: 2. The CDR3 runs 12 residues. The CDR3 coding sequence is TGTGCCAGCAGTTTTGACAGGGGCGAGCAGTTCTTC. Residues: CASSFDRGEQFF.